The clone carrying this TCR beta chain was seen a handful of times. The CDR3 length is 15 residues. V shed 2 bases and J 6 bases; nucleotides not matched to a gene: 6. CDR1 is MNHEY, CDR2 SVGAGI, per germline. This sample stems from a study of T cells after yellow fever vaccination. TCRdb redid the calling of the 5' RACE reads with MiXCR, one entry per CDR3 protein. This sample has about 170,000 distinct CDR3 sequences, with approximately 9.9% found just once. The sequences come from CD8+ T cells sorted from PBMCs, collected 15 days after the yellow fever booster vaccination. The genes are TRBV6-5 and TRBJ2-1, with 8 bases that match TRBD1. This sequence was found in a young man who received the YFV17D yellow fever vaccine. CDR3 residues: CASSYTGGQGNEQFF. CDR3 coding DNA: TGTGCCAGCAGTTACACGGGCGGACAGGGCAATGAGCAGTTCTTC.